The 29 T cell receptor beta chains given below trace back to one sample, sequenced in a study of blood T cell repertoires in COVID-19. Generated by immunoSEQ multiplex PCR, the TCRdb table keeps only in-frame clones and is missing some. This sample carries fewer than 50,000 clones, approximately 70% of them seen once, and the ten largest clones take approximately 61%. Sequenced: peripheral blood. These receptors originate from a man of 80 years or more with acute or convalescent COVID-19.

This clone was seen only a few times. This sequence joins TRBV19 and TRBJ2-7; 7 nucleotides match TRBD1. Germline V gene lookup returns CDR1 LNHDA and CDR2 SQIVND (reference sequence). V shed 4 bases and J 1 base; nucleotides not matched to a gene: 4. This CDR3 has 14 amino acids. The CDR3, as DNA: TGTGCCAGTAGTAGACAGGGAAATTCCTACGAGCAGTACTTC. The encoded protein is CASSRQGNSYEQYF.

V and J are TRBV18 and TRBJ1-1; D unclear. CDR3 length: 15 amino acids. Trimming shortened V by 3 bases and J by 1 base, and 12 bases separated the two germline ends. Germline assignment: CDR1 KGHSH and CDR2 LQKENI. The CDR3, as DNA: TGTGCCAGCTCACCTGGGAGGGAGAGGAACACTGAAGCTTTCTTT. Encoded protein: CASSPGRERNTEAFF.

DNA for the CDR3: TGTGCCAGCCAGCGGGAGTCCCTGAATGAGCAGTTCTTC. It specifies CASQRESLNEQFF. The V and J genes are TRBV7-2 and TRBJ2-1, with TRBD2 identical over 8 bases. CDR3 size: 13 residues. Germline V gene lookup returns CDR1 SGHTA and CDR2 FQGNSA. Unmatched junction bases numbered 7, after V lost 8 bases and J lost 7 bases.

The CDR3 here is CASSLATGSSPLHF. As DNA, the CDR3 is TGTGCCAGCAGCTTAGCCACGGGGAGTTCACCCCTCCACTTT. This chain links TRBV7-8 with TRBJ1-6, with no clear D. Germline values: CDR1 SGHVS, CDR2 FQNEAQ. The V end was cut by 0 bases, the J end by 9 bases, with 9 bases between. This CDR3 is 14 amino acids long.

The chain joins TRBV10-3 to TRBJ2-7; no clear D. This CDR3 contains 12 residues. Germline CDR1 reads ENHRY; CDR2 reads SYGVKD. The V gene lost 3 bases and the J gene lost 6 bases, with 9 bases spanning the gap. The CDR3 protein is CAISDHAAEQYF. As DNA, the CDR3 is TGTGCCATCAGTGATCATGCGGCCGAGCAGTACTTC.

V and J are TRBV28 and TRBJ2-1, with TRBD2 identical over 8 bases. CDR1 MDHEN and CDR2 SYDVKM come from the germline V gene. This CDR3 region has 14 residues. Unmatched junction bases numbered 12, after V lost 7 bases and J lost 10 bases. CDR3 coding DNA: TGTGCCAGCACCTTAACTAGCGGAGGAAGGGAGCAGTTCTTC. Encoded protein: CASTLTSGGREQFF.

V gene TRBV11-2 combines with J gene TRBJ2-3; D is unresolved. The CDR3 spans 15 residues. The V gene's germline CDR1 is SGHAT and CDR2 FQNNGV. The germline V and J ends were trimmed by 5 bases and 3 bases, with 15 bases remaining between them. The CDR3 loop is CASSQRRLPTDTQYF. CDR3 bases: TGTGCCAGCAGCCAAAGAAGACTTCCAACAGATACGCAGTATTTT. Combining the CDR3 with reference TRBV11-2 and TRBJ2-3 gives the whole variable domain EAGVAQSPRYKIIEKRQSVAFWCNPISGHATLYWYQQILGQGPKLLIQFQNNGVVDDSQLPKDRFSAERLKGVDSTLKIQPAKLEDSAVYLCASSQRRLPTDTQYFGPGTRLTVL.

The V gene is TRBV15, the J gene TRBJ1-5; the D gene is possibly TRBD1 (5 bases). The CDR3 has 14 residues. Trimming pared 1 base from V and 11 bases from J, leaving 15 bases between. Germline V CDR1 and CDR2: LNHNV, YYDKDF (reference sequence). This chain's CDR3 is CATSRADRFSAQHF. In nucleotides, the CDR3 is TGTGCCACCAGCAGAGCTGACAGATTTTCGGCCCAGCATTTT.

This clone has more than one count but fewer than ten. The chain recombines TRBV5-4 with TRBJ2-5; weak D call: TRBD1 (5 bases). This CDR3 has 15 amino acids. V was trimmed by 4 bases and J by 4 bases, leaving 17 bases between them. CDR1 is SGHNT and CDR2 is YYREEE in the germline V gene (reference sequence). The CDR3 DNA reads TGTGCCAGCAGCCATCCATCACACCAGGGAGAGACCCAGTACTTC. This sequence encodes CASSHPSHQGETQYF.

The V gene is TRBV2, the J gene TRBJ2-1; 10 nucleotides agree with TRBD2. V was pared by 4 bases and J by 6 bases, with 6 bases of the junction left unmatched. CDR1 SNHLY and CDR2 FYNNEI come from the germline V gene. The CDR3 runs 15 residues. The CDR3 is CASSGRTSGFNEQFF. CDR3 nucleotides: TGTGCCAGCAGTGGCCGGACTAGCGGTTTCAATGAGCAGTTCTTC.

The chain links TRBV28 to TRBJ2-2; D remains ambiguous. The V end lost 3 bases, the J end lost 1 base, and 9 bases lay between the germline ends. Per germline, CDR1 MDHEN and CDR2 SYDVKM. The CDR3 is made up of 15 amino acids. CDR3 DNA sequence: TGTGCCAGCAGTTTTTCAGGTTGGAACACCGGGGAGCTGTTTTTT. Residues: CASSFSGWNTGELFF.

The chain recombines TRBV18 with TRBJ2-5, with D perhaps TRBD1 (6 bases). Trimming left V 2 bases short and J 4 bases short, with 8 bases between. CDR3 length equals 13 residues. CDR1 is KGHSH and CDR2 is LQKENI in the germline V gene. The CDR3 sequence: CASSPGQLETQYF. The CDR3 DNA follows: TGTGCCAGCTCACCAGGACAGTTAGAGACCCAGTACTTC.

This clone was seen only a few times. The chain links TRBV6-5 to TRBJ1-5; 7 nucleotides line up with TRBD1. The CDR3 has 12 amino acids. Germline CDR1 and CDR2: MNHEY and SVGAGI. V was clipped by 5 bases and J by 10 bases; unmatched bases: 5. DNA of the CDR3: TGTGCCAGCAGTAGAGACAGGGATCCCCAGCATTTT. This encodes CASSRDRDPQHF.

This chain uses TRBV5-4 with TRBJ2-7; 7 nucleotides match TRBD2. Germline values: CDR1 SGHNT, CDR2 YYREEE (reference sequence). CDR3 length equals 15 residues. Trimming at V came to 0 bases and at J to 5 bases, leaving 8 bases not matched to a gene. The DNA for the CDR3 is TGTGCCAGCAGCTTGGTCGCGGGGGATTCGAACGAGCAGTACTTC. As protein: CASSLVAGDSNEQYF.

This rearrangement joins TRBV7-2 to TRBJ2-7; TRBD2 agrees at 8 bases. The trim removed 5 bases at V and 3 bases at J, leaving 6 bases unmatched. Germline V gene sequence: CDR1 SGHTA, CDR2 FQGNSA. The CDR3 has 14 residues. In nucleotides, the CDR3 is TGTGCCAGCAGCACGGCCCTAGCGGGCTACGAGCAGTACTTC. It encodes CASSTALAGYEQYF.

The genes are TRBV6-5 and TRBJ1-6; D may be TRBD1 (5 bases). CDR1 is MNHEY and CDR2 is SVGAGI in the germline V gene. This CDR3 spans 13 amino acids. The ends were cut back, 7 bases at V and 7 bases at J, with 11 bases in the middle. The CDR3, as DNA: TGTGCCAGCACCCCCGGGGGGAATTCACCCCTCCACTTT. As protein: CASTPGGNSPLHF.

This chain uses TRBV6-2 or TRBV6-3 with TRBJ2-7; TRBD2 matches at 7 bases. V gave up 5 bases and J gave up 0 bases; unmatched junction bases: 4. Germline V gene sequence: CDR1 MNHEY, CDR2 SVGEGT. There are 14 residues in the CDR3. In nucleotides, the CDR3 is TGTGCCAGCAGTCACGGGAGGAGCTCCTACGAGCAGTACTTC. This encodes CASSHGRSSYEQYF.

The chain is built from TRBV28 and TRBJ1-4, with 9 bases fitting TRBD1. Unmatched junction bases numbered 14, after V lost 5 bases and J lost 7 bases. Germline-derived CDR1 and CDR2 are MDHEN and SYDVKM. This CDR3 contains 17 residues. This CDR3 reads CASSPGTGRRPSEKLFF. The CDR3 bases are TGTGCCAGCAGTCCCGGGACAGGGAGGCGTCCTAGTGAAAAACTGTTTTTT.

The chain combines TRBV6-4 with TRBJ2-1; D perhaps matches TRBD2 (6 bases). CDR1 MRHNA and CDR2 SNTAGT come from the germline V gene. This CDR3 has 13 residues. The V end lost 4 bases, the J end lost 9 bases, and 13 bases lay between the germline ends. The CDR3, as DNA: TGTGCCAGCAGTGGATTAGAGGGAGGTGAGCAGTTCTTC. Its translation: CASSGLEGGEQFF.

The V and J genes are TRBV7-2 and TRBJ2-7, with 13 bases matching TRBD2. V gave up 3 bases and J gave up 4 bases; unmatched junction bases: 3. The CDR3 loop spans 15 amino acids. The germline CDR1 and CDR2 sequences are SGHTA and FQGNSA. CDR3 DNA: TGTGCCAGCAGCTTTGAGACTAGCGGGAGGTACGAGCAGTACTTC. Protein: CASSFETSGRYEQYF.

This clone occurred many times. The V and J genes are TRBV19 and TRBJ1-1; possibly TRBD1 for D (5 bases). This CDR3 comprises 12 residues. V lost 3 bases and J 10 bases, leaving 12 bases between the germline ends. Per germline, CDR1 LNHDA and CDR2 SQIVND (reference sequence). The CDR3 nucleotides are TGTGCCAGTAGTATTGGTACGGGGGGAGCTTTCTTT. Amino acids: CASSIGTGGAFF.

The chain combines TRBV7-6 with TRBJ2-1; unclear D gene. The CDR3 contains 12 residues. Germline values: CDR1 SGHVS, CDR2 FNYEAQ. V shed 2 bases and J shed 6 bases, with 5 bases lying between them. The CDR3, as DNA: TGTGCCAGCAGCTTACTTCGCAATGAGCAGTTCTTC. Protein: CASSLLRNEQFF.

The chain recombines TRBV4-1 with TRBJ2-1, with 12 bases aligning to TRBD2. Unmatched junction bases numbered 11, after V lost 2 bases and J lost 9 bases. The CDR3 totals 17 residues. Germline lookup yields CDR1 MGHRA and CDR2 YSYEKL. For the CDR3, the DNA is TGCGCCAGCAGCCAAATTATTCGACTAGCGGGAGTTAGTGAGCAGTTCTTC. Translated: CASSQIIRLAGVSEQFF.

V is TRBV24-1 and J is TRBJ2-3, with D possibly being TRBD1 (5 bases). Per germline, CDR1 KGHDR and CDR2 SFDVKD. V was shortened by 9 bases and J by 2 bases, with 11 bases between the two germline ends. The CDR3 has 13 amino acids. The CDR3, as DNA: TGTGCCACCGGGGCCCGGAACACAGATACGCAGTATTTT. This gives the protein CATGARNTDTQYF.

The chain employs TRBV7-8 and TRBJ1-5; D might be TRBD1 (6 bases). Germline V CDR1 and CDR2: SGHVS, FQNEAQ. Trimming cost V 5 bases and J 3 bases, with 14 bases left between them. The CDR3 length is 15 residues. The CDR3: CASSPRAGDNQPQHF. The CDR3, as DNA: TGTGCCAGCAGCCCCCGGGCAGGGGACAATCAGCCCCAGCATTTT.

The chain carries TRBV6-5 and TRBJ2-5; 7 bases are a match to TRBD2. The CDR3 has 13 amino acids. Trimming cost V 4 bases and J 4 bases; bases outside gene matches: 3. Germline lookup yields CDR1 MNHEY and CDR2 SVGAGI. The CDR3, as DNA: TGTGCCAGCAGTTCGGGGGGAGGAGAGACCCAGTACTTC. The encoded protein is CASSSGGGETQYF.

This chain uses TRBV30 with TRBJ2-1, with TRBD2 matching 10 bases. J was trimmed by 4 bases and V by 4 bases; bases with no gene match: 4. In germline, CDR1 is GTSNPN, CDR2 SVGIG (reference sequence). This CDR3 region has 14 residues. The CDR3 region has the DNA TGTGCCTGGACTGGGACTAGCGTTTACAATGAGCAGTTCTTC. Translating gives CAWTGTSVYNEQFF.

The rearrangement uses TRBV24-1 and TRBJ2-1, with 11 bases fitting TRBD2. Germline trimming cut 4 bases from V and 10 bases from J; bases unmatched to any gene: 14. Germline CDR1 is KGHDR and CDR2 is SFDVKD. CDR3 size: 17 residues. DNA of the CDR3: TGTGCCACCAGTGAGAGTAGCGGGAGGGATGGATACGGCGAGCAGTTCTTC. Amino acids: CATSESSGRDGYGEQFF.

This chain uses TRBV6-5 with TRBJ2-7, with 7 bases fitting TRBD1. The V and J ends lost 5 bases and 1 base, in that order; junction bases with no gene match: 5. The CDR3 consists of 14 residues. Germline values: CDR1 MNHEY, CDR2 SVGAGI. The DNA of the CDR3 is TGTGCCAGCAGTAGACAGGGTATATCCTACGAGCAGTACTTC. Encoded protein: CASSRQGISYEQYF.